The present TCR beta chain was sequenced within a study of cytomegalovirus exposure and HLA in healthy donors. The primer mix had 60 Vbeta and 13 Jbeta primers. Produced via immunoSEQ multiplex PCR; TCRdb's table is partial and in-frame only. The repertoire consists of some 120,000 clones, with around three quarters occurring once and the leading ten covering 6.3%. Sequenced sample: PBMCs. This receptor was obtained from a woman aged 40 to 55 in good health and CMV-seronegative.

Here the CDR3 DNA reads TGTGCCAGCTCACCACCCGGAAAGGGGATTGGCACTGAAGCTTTCTTT. It specifies CASSPPGKGIGTEAFF. The genes are TRBV18 and TRBJ1-1; D possibly corresponds to TRBD1 (5 bases). This CDR3 spans 16 amino acids. The germline V gene has CDR1 KGHSH and CDR2 LQKENI. V was pared by 0 bases and J by 4 bases, with 15 bases between.